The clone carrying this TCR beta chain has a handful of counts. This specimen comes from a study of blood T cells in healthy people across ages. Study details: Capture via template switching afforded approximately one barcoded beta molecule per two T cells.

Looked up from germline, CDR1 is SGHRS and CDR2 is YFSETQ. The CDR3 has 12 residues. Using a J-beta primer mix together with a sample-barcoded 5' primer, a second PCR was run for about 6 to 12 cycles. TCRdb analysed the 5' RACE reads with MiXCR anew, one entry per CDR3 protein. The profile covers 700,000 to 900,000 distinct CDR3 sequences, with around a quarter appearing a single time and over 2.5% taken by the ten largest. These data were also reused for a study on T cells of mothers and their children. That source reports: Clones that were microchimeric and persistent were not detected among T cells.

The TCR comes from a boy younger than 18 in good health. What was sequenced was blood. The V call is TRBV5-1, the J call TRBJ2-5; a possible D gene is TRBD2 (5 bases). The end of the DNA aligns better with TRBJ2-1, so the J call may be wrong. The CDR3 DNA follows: TGCGCCAGCAGCTCCCAGGACGAGGGGCAGTTCTTC. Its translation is CASSSQDEGQFF.